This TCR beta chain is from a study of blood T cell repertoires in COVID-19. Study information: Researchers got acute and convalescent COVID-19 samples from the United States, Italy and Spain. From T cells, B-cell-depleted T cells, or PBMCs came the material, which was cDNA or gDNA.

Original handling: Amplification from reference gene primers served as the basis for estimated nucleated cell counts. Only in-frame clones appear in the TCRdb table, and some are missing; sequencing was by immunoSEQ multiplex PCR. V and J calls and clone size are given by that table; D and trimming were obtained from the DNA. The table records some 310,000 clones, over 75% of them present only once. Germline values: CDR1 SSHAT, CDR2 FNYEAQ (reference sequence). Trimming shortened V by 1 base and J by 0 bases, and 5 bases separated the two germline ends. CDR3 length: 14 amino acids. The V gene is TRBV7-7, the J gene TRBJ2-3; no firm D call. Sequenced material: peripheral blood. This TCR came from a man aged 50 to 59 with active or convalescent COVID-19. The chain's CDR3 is CASSLDSSTDTQYF. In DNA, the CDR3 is TGTGCCAGCAGCTTAGACAGCAGCACAGATACGCAGTATTTT.